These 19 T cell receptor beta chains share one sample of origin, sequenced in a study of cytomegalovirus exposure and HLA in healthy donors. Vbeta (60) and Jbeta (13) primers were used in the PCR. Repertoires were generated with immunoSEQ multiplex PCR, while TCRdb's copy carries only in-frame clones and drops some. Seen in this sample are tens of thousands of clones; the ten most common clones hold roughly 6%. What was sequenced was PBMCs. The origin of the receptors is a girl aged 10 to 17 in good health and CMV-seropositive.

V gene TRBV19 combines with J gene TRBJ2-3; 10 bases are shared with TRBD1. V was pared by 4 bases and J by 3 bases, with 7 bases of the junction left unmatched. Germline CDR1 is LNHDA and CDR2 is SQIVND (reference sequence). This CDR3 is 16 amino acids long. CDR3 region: CASSKGQGVGTDTQYF. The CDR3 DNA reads TGTGCCAGTAGTAAAGGACAGGGGGTAGGAACAGATACGCAGTATTTT.

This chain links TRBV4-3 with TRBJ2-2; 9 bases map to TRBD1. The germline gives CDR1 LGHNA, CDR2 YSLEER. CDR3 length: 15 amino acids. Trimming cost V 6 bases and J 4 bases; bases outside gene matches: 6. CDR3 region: CASRAGTGFTGELFF. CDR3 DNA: TGCGCCAGCAGGGCCGGGACAGGGTTCACCGGGGAGCTGTTTTTT.

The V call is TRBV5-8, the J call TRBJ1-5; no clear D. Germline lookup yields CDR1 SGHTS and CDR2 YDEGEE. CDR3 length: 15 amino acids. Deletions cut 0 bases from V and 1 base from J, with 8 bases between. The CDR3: CASSLGTVSNQPQHF. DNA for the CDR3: TGTGCCAGCAGCTTGGGCACAGTAAGCAATCAGCCCCAGCATTTT.

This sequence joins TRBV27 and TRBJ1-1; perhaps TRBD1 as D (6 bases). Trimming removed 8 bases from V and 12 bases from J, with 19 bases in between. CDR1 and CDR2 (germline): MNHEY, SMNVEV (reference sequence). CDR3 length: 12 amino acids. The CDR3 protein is CASGSLGGPTFF. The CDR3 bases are TGTGCCAGCGGATCCCTGGGGGGGCCGACTTTCTTT.

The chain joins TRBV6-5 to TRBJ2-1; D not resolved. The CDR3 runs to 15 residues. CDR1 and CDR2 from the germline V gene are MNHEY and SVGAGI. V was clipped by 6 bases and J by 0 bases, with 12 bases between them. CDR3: CASRKAAVSYNEQFF. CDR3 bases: TGTGCCAGCAGGAAAGCCGCTGTCTCCTACAATGAGCAGTTCTTC.

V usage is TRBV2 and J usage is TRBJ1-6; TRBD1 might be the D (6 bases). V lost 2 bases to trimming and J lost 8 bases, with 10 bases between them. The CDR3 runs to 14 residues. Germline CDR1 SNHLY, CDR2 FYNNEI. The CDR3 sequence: CASSETGRYSPLHF. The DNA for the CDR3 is TGTGCCAGCAGTGAAACAGGGCGGTATTCACCCCTCCACTTT.

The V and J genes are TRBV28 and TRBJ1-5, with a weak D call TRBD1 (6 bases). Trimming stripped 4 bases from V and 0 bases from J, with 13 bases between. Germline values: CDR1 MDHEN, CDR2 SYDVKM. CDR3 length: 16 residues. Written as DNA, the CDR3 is TGTGCCAGCAGTTCTCGGGGGGCTCCTAGCAATCAGCCCCAGCATTTT. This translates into CASSSRGAPSNQPQHF.

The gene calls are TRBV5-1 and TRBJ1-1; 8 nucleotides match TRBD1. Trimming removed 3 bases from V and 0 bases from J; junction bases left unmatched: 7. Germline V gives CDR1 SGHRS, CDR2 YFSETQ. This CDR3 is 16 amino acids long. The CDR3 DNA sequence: TGCGCCAGCAGCTGGGGGGGACAGGAGATGAACACTGAAGCTTTCTTT. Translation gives CASSWGGQEMNTEAFF.

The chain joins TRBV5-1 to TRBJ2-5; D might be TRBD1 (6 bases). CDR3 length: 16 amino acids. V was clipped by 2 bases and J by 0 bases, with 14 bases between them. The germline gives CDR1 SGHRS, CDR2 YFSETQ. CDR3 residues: CASSFVGTSYQETQYF. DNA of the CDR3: TGCGCCAGCAGCTTTGTCGGGACATCGTACCAAGAGACCCAGTACTTC.

Here the CDR3 DNA reads TGTGCCAGCAGTGAGAGGCCGACCAATCAGCCCCAGCATTTT. Translated: CASSERPTNQPQHF. V is TRBV2 and J is TRBJ1-5, with unresolved D. Germline V CDR1 and CDR2: SNHLY, FYNNEI. The CDR3 covers 14 residues. The V end was cut by 3 bases, the J end by 3 bases, with 9 bases between.

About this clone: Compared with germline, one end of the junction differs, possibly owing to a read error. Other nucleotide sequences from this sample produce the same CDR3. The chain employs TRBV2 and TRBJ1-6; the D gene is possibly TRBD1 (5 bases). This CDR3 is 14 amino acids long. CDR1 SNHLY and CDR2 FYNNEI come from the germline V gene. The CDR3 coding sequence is TGTGCCAGCAGTGAAAGGGGAGGTGTTTCACCCCTACACTTT. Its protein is CASSERGGVSPLHF.

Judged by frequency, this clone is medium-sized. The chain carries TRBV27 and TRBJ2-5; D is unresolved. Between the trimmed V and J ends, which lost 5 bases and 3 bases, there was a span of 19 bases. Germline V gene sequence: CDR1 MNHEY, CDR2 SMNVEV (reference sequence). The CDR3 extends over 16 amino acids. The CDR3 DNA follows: TGTGCCAGCAGTCCCCTGTCCGCTCCTACAGAAGAGACCCAGTACTTC. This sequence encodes CASSPLSAPTEETQYF.

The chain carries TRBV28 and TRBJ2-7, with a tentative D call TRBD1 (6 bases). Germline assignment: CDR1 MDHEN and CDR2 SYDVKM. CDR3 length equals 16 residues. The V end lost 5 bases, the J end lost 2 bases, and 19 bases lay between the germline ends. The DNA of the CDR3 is TGTGCCAGCAGTCCACAGACAGGTTACCGCGCCTACGAGCAGTACGTC. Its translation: CASSPQTGYRAYEQYV.

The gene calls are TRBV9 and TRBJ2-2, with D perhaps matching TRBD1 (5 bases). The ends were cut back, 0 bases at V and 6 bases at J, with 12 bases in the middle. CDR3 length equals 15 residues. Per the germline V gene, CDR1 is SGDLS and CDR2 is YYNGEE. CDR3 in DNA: TGTGCCAGCAGCGTAGAAGGGGTGGCGGCCGGGGAGCTGTTTTTT. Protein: CASSVEGVAAGELFF.

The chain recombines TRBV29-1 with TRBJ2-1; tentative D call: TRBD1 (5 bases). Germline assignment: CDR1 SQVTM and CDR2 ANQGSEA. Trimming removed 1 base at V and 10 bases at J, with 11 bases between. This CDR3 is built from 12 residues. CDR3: CSVEARAEEQFF. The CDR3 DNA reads TGCAGCGTTGAAGCCAGGGCCGAGGAGCAGTTCTTC.

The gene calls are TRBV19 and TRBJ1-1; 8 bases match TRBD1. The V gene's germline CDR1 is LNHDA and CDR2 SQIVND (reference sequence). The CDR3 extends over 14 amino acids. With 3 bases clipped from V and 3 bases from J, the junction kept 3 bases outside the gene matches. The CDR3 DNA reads TGTGCCAGTAGTATTCAGGGGGCGGACACTGAAGCTTTCTTT. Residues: CASSIQGADTEAFF.

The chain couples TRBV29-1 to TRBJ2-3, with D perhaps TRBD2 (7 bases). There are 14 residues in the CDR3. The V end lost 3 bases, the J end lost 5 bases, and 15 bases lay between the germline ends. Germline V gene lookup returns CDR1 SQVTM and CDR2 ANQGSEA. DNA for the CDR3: TGCAGCGTTGAGTGGGGGGGCCAAGGAGATACGCAGTATTTT. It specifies CSVEWGGQGDTQYF.

The CDR3 protein is CASSSEEPSGGAPPETQYF. As DNA, the CDR3 is TGTGCCAGCAGTTCAGAGGAACCTAGCGGGGGGGCCCCTCCGGAGACCCAGTACTTC. This rearrangement joins TRBV28 to TRBJ2-5, with 12 bases identical to TRBD2. CDR1 is MDHEN and CDR2 is SYDVKM in the germline V gene. The J segment lost 5 bases and the V segment lost 4 bases, leaving 17 bases of the junction unmatched. CDR3 length: 19 amino acids.

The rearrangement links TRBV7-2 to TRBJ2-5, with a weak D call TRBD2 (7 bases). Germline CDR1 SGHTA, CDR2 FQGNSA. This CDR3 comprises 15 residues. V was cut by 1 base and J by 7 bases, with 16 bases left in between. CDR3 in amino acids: CASSLEAGAWGTQYF. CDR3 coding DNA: TGTGCCAGCAGCTTAGAGGCGGGGGCTTGGGGGACCCAGTACTTC.